This T cell receptor (beta chain) came from a study of Ad26.COV2.S vaccination and SARS-CoV-2 variants. Study at large: Intramuscular Ad26.COV2.S doses were given once or twice, 56 days apart.

On this clone: Antigen unknown.

Sample treatment: roughly 20 received Ad26.COV2.S at low or high dose, single or two shots; several received placebo; per-sample allocation not given. The investigators took samples on day 63 after the first vaccine or placebo injection. Germline-derived CDR1 and CDR2 are SGDLS and YYNGEE. V was clipped by 0 bases and J by 6 bases, with 9 bases between them. There are 13 residues in the CDR3. Sequencing used immunoSEQ multiplex PCR; TCRdb keeps in-frame clones, though not all of them. The sample carries about 680,000 clones, around 89% recorded once. Findings and limits, study-wide: The breadth of spike-specific CD8+ and CD4+ T cell responses after vaccination was reportedly substantial.

The starting material was peripheral blood, obtained in a trial of Ad26.COV2.S vaccine versus placebo. The sequence derives from a person aged 18-65 years who received the Ad26.COV2.S COVID-19 vaccine or a placebo. The genes are TRBV9 and TRBJ1-1; a weak D match, TRBD1 (5 bases). The CDR3 coding sequence is TGTGCCAGCAGCGTAGGGGACGTGTCTGAAGCTTTCTTT. Protein product: CASSVGDVSEAFF.